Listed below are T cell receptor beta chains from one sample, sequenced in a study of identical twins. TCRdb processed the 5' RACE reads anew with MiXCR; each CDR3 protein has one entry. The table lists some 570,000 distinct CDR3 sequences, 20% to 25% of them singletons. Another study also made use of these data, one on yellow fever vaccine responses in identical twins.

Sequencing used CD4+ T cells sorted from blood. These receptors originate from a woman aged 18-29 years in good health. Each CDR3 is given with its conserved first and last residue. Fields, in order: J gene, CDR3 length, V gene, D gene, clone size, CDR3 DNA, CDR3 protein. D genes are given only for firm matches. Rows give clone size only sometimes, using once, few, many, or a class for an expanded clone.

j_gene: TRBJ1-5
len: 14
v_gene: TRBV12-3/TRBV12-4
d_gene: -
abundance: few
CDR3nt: TGTGCCAGCAGGGGCCCATCAAGCAATCAGCCCCAGCATTTT
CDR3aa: CASRGPSSNQPQHF

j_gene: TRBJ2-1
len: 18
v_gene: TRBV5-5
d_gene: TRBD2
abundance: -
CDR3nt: TGTGCCAGCAGCGTAGAACCGGGACTAGCGGGAGGCCTCACTGAGCAGTTCTTC
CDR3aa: CASSVEPGLAGGLTEQFF

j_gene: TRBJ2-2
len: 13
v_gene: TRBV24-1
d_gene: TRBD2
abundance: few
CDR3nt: TGTGCCATCACGGCCGGGGGGACCGGGGAGCTGTTTTTT
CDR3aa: CAITAGGTGELFF

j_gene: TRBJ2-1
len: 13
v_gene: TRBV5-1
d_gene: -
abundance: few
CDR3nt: TGCGCCAGCAGCTTGAGCAGGGCGACTGAGCAGTTCTTC
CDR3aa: CASSLSRATEQFF

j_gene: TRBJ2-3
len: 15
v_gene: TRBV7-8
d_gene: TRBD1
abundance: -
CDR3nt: TGTGCCAGCGTTCTACAGGGGCTGGGCACAGATACGCAGTATTTT
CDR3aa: CASVLQGLGTDTQYF

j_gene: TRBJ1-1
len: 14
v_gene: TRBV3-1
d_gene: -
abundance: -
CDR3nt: TGTGCCAGCAGCCAAGTATCGGCAGACACTGAAGCTTACTTT
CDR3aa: CASSQVSADTEAYF

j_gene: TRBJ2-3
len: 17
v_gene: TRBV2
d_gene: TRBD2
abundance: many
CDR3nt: TGTGCCAGCAGTATGCCAGCGGGAGGGCTTAGCACAGATACGCAGTATTTT
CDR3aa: CASSMPAGGLSTDTQYF

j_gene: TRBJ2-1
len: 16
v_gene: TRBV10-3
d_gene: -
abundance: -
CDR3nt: TGTGCCACAAAGACGCTTGGGAGTACGGGATACAATGAGCAGTTCTTC
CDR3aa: CATKTLGSTGYNEQFF

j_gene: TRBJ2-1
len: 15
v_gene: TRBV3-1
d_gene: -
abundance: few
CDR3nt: TGTGCCAGCAGCCAAGCGAGCGTCTGGGCCAATGAGCAGTTCTTC
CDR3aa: CASSQASVWANEQFF

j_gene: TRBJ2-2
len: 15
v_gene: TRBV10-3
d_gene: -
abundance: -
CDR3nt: TGTGCCATCAGTGAAGGGGGGATGAACACCGGGGAGCTGTTTTTT
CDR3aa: CAISEGGMNTGELFF

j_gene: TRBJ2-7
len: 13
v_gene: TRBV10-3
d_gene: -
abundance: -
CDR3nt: TGTGCCATCAGTGATTTGGCTCCGGACGAGCAGTACTTC
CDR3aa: CAISDLAPDEQYF

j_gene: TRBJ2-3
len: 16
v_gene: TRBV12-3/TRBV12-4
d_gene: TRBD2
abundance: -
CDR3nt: TGTGCCAGCAGTTTAGGCTTACCCGGGACTAGCAATACGCAGTATTTT
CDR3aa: CASSLGLPGTSNTQYF

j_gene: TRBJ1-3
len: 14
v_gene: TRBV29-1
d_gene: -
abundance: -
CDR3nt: TGCAGCGTTGGGGACCTGGGCTCTGGAAACACCATATATTTT
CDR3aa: CSVGDLGSGNTIYF

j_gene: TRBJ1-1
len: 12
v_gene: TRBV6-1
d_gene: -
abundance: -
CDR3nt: TGTGCCAGCAGGGAAGCTTCAGCCAGAGCTTTCTTT
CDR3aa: CASREASARAFF

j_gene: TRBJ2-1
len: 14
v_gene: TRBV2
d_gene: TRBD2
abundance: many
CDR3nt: TGTGCCAGCAGTGAGCGGGAGTTAGGCAATGAGCAGTTCTTC
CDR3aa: CASSERELGNEQFF

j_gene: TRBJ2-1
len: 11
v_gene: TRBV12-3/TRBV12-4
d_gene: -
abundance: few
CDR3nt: TGTGCCAGCAGTTCGGCGGATGAGCAGTTCTTC
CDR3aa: CASSSADEQFF

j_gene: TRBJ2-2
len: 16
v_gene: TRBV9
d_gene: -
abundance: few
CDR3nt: TGTGCCAGCAGCCCCGTCGGGACTTTCCCCACCGGGGAGCTGTTTTTT
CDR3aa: CASSPVGTFPTGELFF

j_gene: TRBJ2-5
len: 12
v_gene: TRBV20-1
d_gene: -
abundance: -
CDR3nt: TGCAGTGCCTGGCGCGGGGTAGAGACCCAGTACTTC
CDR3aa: CSAWRGVETQYF

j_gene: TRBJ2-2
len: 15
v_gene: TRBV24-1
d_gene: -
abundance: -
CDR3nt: TGTGCCACCAGTGATATGACAGCGAACACCGGGGAGCTGTTTTTT
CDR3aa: CATSDMTANTGELFF

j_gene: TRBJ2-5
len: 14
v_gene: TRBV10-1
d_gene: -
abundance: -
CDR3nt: TGCGCCAGCAGTGACACGGGATCTGGGGAGACCCAGTACTTC
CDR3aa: CASSDTGSGETQYF

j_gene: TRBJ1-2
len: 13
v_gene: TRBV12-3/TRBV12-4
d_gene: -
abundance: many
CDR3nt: TGTGCCAGCACCCCCGGCAACTTGGGGGGCTACACCTTC
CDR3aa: CASTPGNLGGYTF

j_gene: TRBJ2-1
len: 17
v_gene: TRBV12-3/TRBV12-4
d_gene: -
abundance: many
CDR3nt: TGTGCCAGCAGTTTAGCGCTGGCTACCCGCTCCTACAATGAGCAGTTCTTC
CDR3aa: CASSLALATRSYNEQFF

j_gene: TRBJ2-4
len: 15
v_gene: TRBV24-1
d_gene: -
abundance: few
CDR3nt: TGTGCCACCAGTGATTCCAGACTAGTATCAAACATTCAGTACTTC
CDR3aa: CATSDSRLVSNIQYF